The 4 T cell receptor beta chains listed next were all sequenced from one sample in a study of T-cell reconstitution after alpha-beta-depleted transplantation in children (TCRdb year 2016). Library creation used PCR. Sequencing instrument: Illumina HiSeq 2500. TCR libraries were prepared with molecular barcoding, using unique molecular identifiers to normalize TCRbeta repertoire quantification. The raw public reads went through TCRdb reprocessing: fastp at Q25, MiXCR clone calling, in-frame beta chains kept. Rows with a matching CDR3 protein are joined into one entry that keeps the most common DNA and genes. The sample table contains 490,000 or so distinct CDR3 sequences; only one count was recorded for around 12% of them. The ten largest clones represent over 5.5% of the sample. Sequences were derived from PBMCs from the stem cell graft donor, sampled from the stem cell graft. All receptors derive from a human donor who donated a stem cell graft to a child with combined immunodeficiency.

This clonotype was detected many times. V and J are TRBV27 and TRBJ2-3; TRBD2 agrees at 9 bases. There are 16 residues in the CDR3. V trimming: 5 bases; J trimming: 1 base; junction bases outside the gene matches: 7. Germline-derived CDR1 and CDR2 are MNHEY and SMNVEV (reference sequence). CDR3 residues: CASSPSERGGTDTQYF. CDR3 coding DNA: TGTGCCAGCAGTCCCTCAGAGCGGGGGGGCACAGATACGCAGTATTTT.

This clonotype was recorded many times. The CDR3 here is CASSLGEDYEQYF. In nucleotides, the CDR3 is TGCGCCAGCAGCTTGGGGGAGGACTACGAGCAGTACTTC. The chain recombines TRBV5-1 with TRBJ2-7; D is perhaps TRBD2 (6 bases). The CDR3 length is 13 residues. The germline CDR1 and CDR2 sequences are SGHRS and YFSETQ. V was pared by 0 bases and J by 3 bases, with 7 bases between.

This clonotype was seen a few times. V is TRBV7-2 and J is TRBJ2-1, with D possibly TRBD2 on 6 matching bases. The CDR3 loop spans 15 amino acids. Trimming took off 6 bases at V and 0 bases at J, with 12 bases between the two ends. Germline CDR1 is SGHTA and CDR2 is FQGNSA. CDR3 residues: CASRPRGYSYNEQFF. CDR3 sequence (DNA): TGTGCCAGCAGACCGCGGGGCTACTCCTACAATGAGCAGTTCTTC.

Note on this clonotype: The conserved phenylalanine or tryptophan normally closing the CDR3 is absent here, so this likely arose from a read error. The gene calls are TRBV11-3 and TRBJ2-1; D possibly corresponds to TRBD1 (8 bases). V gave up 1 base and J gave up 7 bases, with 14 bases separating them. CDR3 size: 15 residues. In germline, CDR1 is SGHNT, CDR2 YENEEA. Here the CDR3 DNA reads TGTGCCAGCAGCTTAGCCGACAGGGGAGGGAATGAGCAGTTCTGC. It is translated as CASSLADRGGNEQFC.